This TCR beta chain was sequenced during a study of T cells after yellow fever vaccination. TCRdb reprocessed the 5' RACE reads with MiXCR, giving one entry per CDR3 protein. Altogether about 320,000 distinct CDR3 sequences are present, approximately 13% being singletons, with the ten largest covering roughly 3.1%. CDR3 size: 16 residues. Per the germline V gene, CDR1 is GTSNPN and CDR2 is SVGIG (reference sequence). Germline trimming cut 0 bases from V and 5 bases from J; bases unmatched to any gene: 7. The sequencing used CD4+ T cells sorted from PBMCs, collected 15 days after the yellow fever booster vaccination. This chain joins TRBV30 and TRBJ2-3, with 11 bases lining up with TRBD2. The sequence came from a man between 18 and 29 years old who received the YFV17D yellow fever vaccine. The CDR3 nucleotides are TGTGCCTGGAGTGTACCTAGCGGGGGGCCGGGAGATACGCAGTATTTT. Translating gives CAWSVPSGGPGDTQYF.